What follows are 13 T cell receptor beta chains derived from one specimen sequenced in a study of shared clonotypes between healthy human individuals. Repertoires were generated with immunoSEQ multiplex PCR, while TCRdb's copy carries only in-frame clones and drops some. Altogether 2 million to 3 million clones are present, 80% to 95% being singletons, with the ten largest covering about 0.34%. Sequenced input: naive CD4+ T cells from PBMCs. Subset indicated: CD45RA+ positively selected. The receptors shown here come from a man in his late teens or twenties in good health. Some clones in this sample may be carry-over from other donors' samples.

The chain has TRBV7-3 and TRBJ1-1; maybe TRBD1 (6 bases). The V end was cut by 5 bases, the J end by 2 bases, with 9 bases between. The CDR3 spans 13 residues. The germline V gene has CDR1 SGHTA and CDR2 FQGTGA. The CDR3 region has the DNA TGTGCCAGCAGCACGGACAGTAACACTGAAGCTTTCTTT. Translating gives CASSTDSNTEAFF. The full variable domain, with the rest looked up from reference TRBV7-3 and TRBJ1-1, is GAGVSQTPSNKVTEKGKYVELRCDPISGHTALYWYRQSLGQGPEFLIYFQGTGAADDSGLPNDRFFAVRPEGSVSTLKIQRTERGDSAVYLCASSTDSNTEAFFGQGTRLTVV.

The chain recombines TRBV6-6 with TRBJ1-5; TRBD1 agrees at 10 bases. The V and J ends lost 9 bases and 4 bases, in that order; junction bases with no gene match: 6. Germline V lookup: CDR1 MNHNY, CDR2 SVGAGI (reference sequence). The CDR3 loop spans 14 amino acids. The DNA for the CDR3 is TGTGCCAGAGGGACAGGGGTAAGTAATCAGCCCCAGCATTTT. Encoded protein: CARGTGVSNQPQHF.

V is TRBV7-9 and J is TRBJ1-6, with D perhaps matching TRBD1 (5 bases). From germline, CDR1 is SEHNR and CDR2 FQNEAQ (reference sequence). The V and J ends lost 2 bases and 8 bases respectively, with 10 bases between them. This CDR3 is built from 14 residues. For the CDR3, the DNA is TGTGCCAGCAGCTTACAAGGGGTAGATTCACCCCTCCACTTT. Its translation: CASSLQGVDSPLHF.

This sequence joins TRBV19 and TRBJ1-5; 7 bases line up with TRBD1. Germline-derived CDR1 and CDR2 are LNHDA and SQIVND (reference sequence). V shed 4 bases and J 5 bases; nucleotides not matched to a gene: 8. The CDR3 has 15 residues. This chain's CDR3 is CASSKLTGTDQPQHF. CDR3 DNA sequence: TGTGCCAGTAGTAAATTGACAGGGACGGATCAGCCCCAGCATTTT. Combining the CDR3 with reference TRBV19 and TRBJ1-5 gives the whole variable domain DGGITQSPKYLFRKEGQNVTLSCEQNLNHDAMYWYRQDPGQGLRLIYYSQIVNDFQKGDIAEGYSVSREKKESFPLTVTSAQKNPTAFYLCASSKLTGTDQPQHFGDGTRLSIL.

The CDR3 DNA is TGTGCCACCAGCAGAGATATAGCGAGCGAAGAGACCCAGTACTTC. Translation gives CATSRDIASEETQYF. This chain uses TRBV15 with TRBJ2-5, with D perhaps TRBD2 (5 bases). There are 15 residues in the CDR3. The V gene lost 0 bases and the J gene lost 3 bases, with 11 bases spanning the gap. Germline V CDR1 and CDR2: LNHNV, YYDKDF (reference sequence).

To note about this clone: The sample contains more than one DNA sequence encoding this CDR3. The chain recombines TRBV5-1 with TRBJ2-6, with D unresolved. The CDR3 consists of 15 residues. Germline V gene sequence: CDR1 SGHRS, CDR2 YFSETQ. V was shortened by 4 bases and J by 0 bases, with 8 bases between the two germline ends. The DNA of the CDR3 is TGCGCCAGCAGCCCAGTCAGCTCTGGGGCCAACGTCCTGACTTTC. It yields the protein CASSPVSSGANVLTF.

The J gene is TRBJ2-5, the V gene TRBV15, with D unclear. CDR1 LNHNV and CDR2 YYDKDF come from the germline V gene (reference sequence). The CDR3 is 12 residues long. V was shortened by 2 bases and J by 9 bases, with 10 bases between the two germline ends. The CDR3 is CATSRPESAQYF. The CDR3 DNA reads as TGTGCCACCAGCAGACCGGAAAGTGCCCAGTACTTC.

The chain carries TRBV7-9 and TRBJ2-7; D possibly corresponds to TRBD2 (7 bases). The CDR3 has 15 amino acids. With 5 bases removed from V and 2 bases from J, the gap between germline ends came to 16 bases. Per germline, CDR1 SEHNR and CDR2 FQNEAQ (reference sequence). Here the CDR3 DNA reads TGTGCCAGCAGCGAAGGGGGGGGGAAACCCTACGAGCAGTACTTC. The encoded protein is CASSEGGGKPYEQYF.

The chain combines TRBV4-3 with TRBJ2-7; 7 bases match TRBD2. CDR1 is LGHNA, CDR2 YSLEER, per germline. Trimming cost V 3 bases and J 5 bases; bases outside gene matches: 13. There are 16 residues in the CDR3. CDR3 sequence (DNA): TGCGCCAGCAGCCAGGCCGGCGGGGGTCCAGTACACGAGCAGTACTTC. Its translation is CASSQAGGGPVHEQYF.

V usage is TRBV6-6 and J usage is TRBJ2-3; the D is unclear. This CDR3 comprises 13 residues. Trimming removed 8 bases from V and 1 base from J, with 10 bases in between. Germline CDR1 MNHNY, CDR2 SVGAGI (reference sequence). Here the CDR3 reads CASQAGGTDTQYF. The CDR3 DNA is TGTGCCAGCCAGGCAGGAGGCACAGATACGCAGTATTTT.

A note on this clone: The sample contains more than one DNA sequence encoding this CDR3. The chain employs TRBV6-6 and TRBJ2-7; possibly TRBD2 for D (6 bases). This CDR3 spans 14 amino acids. V was clipped by 2 bases and J by 0 bases, with 8 bases between them. Germline V lookup: CDR1 MNHNY, CDR2 SVGAGI (reference sequence). The CDR3 DNA is TGTGCCAGCAGTTACCCCGGGAGCTCCTACGAGCAGTACTTC. Translation gives CASSYPGSSYEQYF.

This clone has just one count. V gene TRBV28 combines with J gene TRBJ2-7; 8 bases match TRBD2. V was pared by 3 bases and J by 3 bases, with 4 bases of the junction left unmatched. The germline gives CDR1 MDHEN, CDR2 SYDVKM. CDR3 length: 14 residues. CDR3 DNA: TGTGCCAGCAGTTTTAGCGGGGCCCGCTACGAGCAGTACTTC. Its translation is CASSFSGARYEQYF.

Note on this clone: Other DNA variants within this sample encode the same CDR3. The chain recombines TRBV5-1 with TRBJ2-3, with no clear D. Germline V CDR1 and CDR2: SGHRS, YFSETQ. There are 14 residues in the CDR3. V shed 0 bases and J shed 2 bases, with 7 bases lying between them. The CDR3 bases are TGCGCCAGCAGCTTGGAGAGTTACACAGATACGCAGTATTTT. It translates to CASSLESYTDTQYF.